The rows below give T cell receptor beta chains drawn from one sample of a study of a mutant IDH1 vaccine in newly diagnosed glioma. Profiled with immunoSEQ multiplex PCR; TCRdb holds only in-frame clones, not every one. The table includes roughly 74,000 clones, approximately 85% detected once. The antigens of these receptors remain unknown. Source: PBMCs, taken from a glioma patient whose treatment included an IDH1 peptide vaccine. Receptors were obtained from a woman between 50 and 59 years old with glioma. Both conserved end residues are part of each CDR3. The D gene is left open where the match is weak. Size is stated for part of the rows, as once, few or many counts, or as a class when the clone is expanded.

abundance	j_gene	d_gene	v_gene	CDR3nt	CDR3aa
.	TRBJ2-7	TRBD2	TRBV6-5	TGTGCCACCACGAGCGGGAGCACCTACGAGCAGTACTTC	CATTSGSTYEQYF
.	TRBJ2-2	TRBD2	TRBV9	TGTGCCAGCAGCGTAGGGTCGGGAGGGAAAGCCGGGGAGCTGTTTTTT	CASSVGSGGKAGELFF
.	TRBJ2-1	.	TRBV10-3	TGTGCCATCAGTGGGACGACGAGCTCCTACAATGAGCAGTTCTTC	CAISGTTSSYNEQFF
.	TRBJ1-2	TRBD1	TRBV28	TGTGCCAGCAGCGCAGGGGGGCACTATGGCTACACCTTC	CASSAGGHYGYTF
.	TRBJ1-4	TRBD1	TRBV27	TGTGCCAGCAGGAGAAATCCGGGACAGGGAAATGAAAAACTGTTTTTT	CASRRNPGQGNEKLFF
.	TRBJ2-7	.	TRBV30	TGTGCCTGGAGTCGGTCAGACTCCTACGAGCAGTACTTC	CAWSRSDSYEQYF
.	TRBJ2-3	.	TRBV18	TGTGCCAGCTCACCGCCAGGGACTAGCACAGATACGCAGTATTTT	CASSPPGTSTDTQYF
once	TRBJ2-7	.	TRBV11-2	TGTGCCAGCAGTTGGGGGAACGAGCAGTACTTC	CASSWGNEQYF
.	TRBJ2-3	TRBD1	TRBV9	TGTGCCAGCAGCCCCACAGGGGGCCCCGCCGATACGCAGTATTTT	CASSPTGGPADTQYF
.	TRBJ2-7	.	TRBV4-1	TGCGCCAGCAGCCAAGATCGGAAGGCAGGCAGCTCCTACGAGCAGTACTTC	CASSQDRKAGSSYEQYF
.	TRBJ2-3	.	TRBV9	TGTGCCAGCAGCGCGCCGGGGGCAGAAGGGCCAGATACGCAGTATTTT	CASSAPGAEGPDTQYF
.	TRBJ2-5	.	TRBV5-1	TGCGCCAGCAGCTTGGGTCAGGGGATGGTGGAAGAGACCCAGTACTTC	CASSLGQGMVEETQYF
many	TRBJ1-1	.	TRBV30	TGTGCCTTAACAGGGCTGAACACTGAAGCTTTCTTT	CALTGLNTEAFF
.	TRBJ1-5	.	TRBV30	TGTGCCTGGAATGACGGGAATCAGCCCCAGCATTTT	CAWNDGNQPQHF